One and the same sample provided the 21 T cell receptor beta chains below, sequenced in a study of blood T cell repertoires in COVID-19. Method: immunoSEQ multiplex PCR; TCRdb's copy keeps in-frame clones and lacks some. The table shows 150,000 to 180,000 clones, with 60% to 85% occurring only once. Sequenced: peripheral blood. These receptors were taken from a man aged 80 or over with acute or convalescent COVID-19.

This clone was seen a single time. V is TRBV10-3 and J is TRBJ1-2; D is perhaps TRBD1 (5 bases). The CDR3 has 14 amino acids. Per germline, CDR1 ENHRY and CDR2 SYGVKD. V lost 11 bases and J lost 1, with 17 bases in between. The CDR3 is CASASGQLNYGYTF. DNA of the CDR3: TGTGCCTCAGCCAGTGGACAACTTAACTATGGCTACACCTTC.

This clone has only one observation. The chain links TRBV27 to TRBJ1-4; 11 bases are shared with TRBD1. Trimming removed 5 bases from V and 7 bases from J; junction bases left unmatched: 12. The CDR3 is 17 residues long. Per germline, CDR1 MNHEY and CDR2 SMNVEV (reference sequence). For the CDR3, the DNA is TGTGCCAGCAGTACGCGGACAGGGGGCATGGGTGGTGAAAAACTGTTTTTT. Its protein product is CASSTRTGGMGGEKLFF.

The rearrangement links TRBV5-1 to TRBJ2-1, with 10 bases aligning to TRBD2. The CDR3 extends over 15 amino acids. V gave up 4 bases and J gave up 5 bases; unmatched junction bases: 6. Germline V gives CDR1 SGHRS, CDR2 YFSETQ. DNA for the CDR3: TGCGCCAGCAGCAGTCGTAGCGGGGGGAACAATGAGCAGTTCTTC. It translates to CASSSRSGGNNEQFF.

The CDR3 protein is CASSLDRNTGELFF. In DNA form, the CDR3 reads TGTGCCAGCAGCTTAGACAGAAACACCGGGGAGCTGTTTTTT. This chain links TRBV5-4 with TRBJ2-2, with D possibly matching TRBD1 (5 bases). CDR3 length equals 14 residues. Germline V gives CDR1 SGHNT, CDR2 YYREEE (reference sequence). V was shortened by 2 bases and J by 2 bases, with 7 bases between the two germline ends.

The genes are TRBV2 and TRBJ2-2; D unclear. The CDR3 is 16 amino acids. Per the germline V gene, CDR1 is SNHLY and CDR2 is FYNNEI. Between the trimmed V and J ends, which lost 8 bases and 2 bases, there was a span of 18 bases. CDR3 DNA: TGTGCCAGCGGTCGAGCGCCTGCTATTAACACCGGGGAGCTGTTTTTT. Protein product: CASGRAPAINTGELFF.

The J gene is TRBJ1-2, the V gene TRBV12-3 or TRBV12-4; no definite D call. V lost 2 bases to trimming and J lost 6 bases, with 7 bases between them. CDR3 length: 12 amino acids. Here the CDR3 reads CASSLSSDGYTF. The CDR3 coding sequence is TGTGCCAGCAGTTTAAGTAGCGATGGCTACACCTTC.

This chain links TRBV25-1 with TRBJ2-7, with D perhaps matching TRBD1 (6 bases). Germline-derived CDR1 and CDR2 are MGHDK and SYGVNS. V was trimmed by 4 bases and J by 4 bases, leaving 17 bases between them. CDR3 length: 15 amino acids. CDR3 DNA: TGTGCCAGCAGTGCCCGCAGGGGCGATTTGTACGAGCAGTACTTC. The encoded protein is CASSARRGDLYEQYF.

This rearrangement joins TRBV30 to TRBJ2-1; 9 nucleotides align to TRBD2. This CDR3 spans 15 amino acids. The J segment lost 4 bases and the V segment lost 0 bases, leaving 4 bases of the junction unmatched. Germline values: CDR1 GTSNPN, CDR2 SVGIG (reference sequence). The CDR3 loop is CAWSVLAGAYNEQFF. CDR3 nucleotides: TGTGCCTGGAGTGTATTAGCGGGGGCTTACAATGAGCAGTTCTTC.

The chain couples TRBV11-1 to TRBJ2-7, with a possible D match to TRBD1 (5 bases). Germline V gene sequence: CDR1 SGHAT, CDR2 FQDESV (reference sequence). This CDR3 contains 15 residues. V lost 5 bases and J lost 5, with 19 bases in between. This CDR3 reads CASSTGMTVKNEQYF. As DNA, the CDR3 is TGTGCCAGCAGCACAGGTATGACGGTAAAAAACGAGCAGTACTTC.

The chain uses TRBV12-5 and TRBJ1-3; the D gene is possibly TRBD1 (6 bases). V was shortened by 5 bases and J by 0 bases, with 14 bases between the two germline ends. This CDR3 region has 16 residues. Looked up from germline, CDR1 is LGHNT and CDR2 is FRNRAP. The CDR3 protein is CASGPGQTSSGNTIYF. CDR3 DNA sequence: TGTGCTAGTGGTCCCGGACAGACGAGCTCTGGAAACACCATATATTTT. Full variable domain (remainder filled in from reference TRBV12-5 and TRBJ1-3): DARVTQTPRHKVTEMGQEVTMRCQPILGHNTVFWYRQTMMQGLELLAYFRNRAPLDDSGMPKDRFSAEMPDATLATLKIQPSEPRDSAVYFCASGPGQTSSGNTIYFGEGSWLTVV.

The chain employs TRBV6-6 and TRBJ1-1, with D possibly TRBD1 on 5 matching bases. V was pared by 4 bases and J by 6 bases, with 12 bases between. There are 13 residues in the CDR3. Germline CDR1 is MNHNY and CDR2 is SVGAGI (reference sequence). CDR3 loop: CASSSPGGAEAFF. The DNA of the CDR3 is TGTGCCAGCAGTTCCCCGGGAGGGGCTGAAGCTTTCTTT.

The chain links TRBV29-1 to TRBJ2-1; 10 nucleotides align to TRBD2. The CDR3 extends over 14 amino acids. The V gene end was trimmed by 6 bases and the J gene end by 7 bases; junction bases not matched to a gene: 9. Germline-derived CDR1 and CDR2 are SQVTM and ANQGSEA. The CDR3 region has the DNA TGCAGCGTCCCAGCGGGGGGGAGTCGTAATGAGCAGTTCTTC. Its translation: CSVPAGGSRNEQFF.

This chain joins TRBV15 and TRBJ2-5; 7 bases line up with TRBD1. The CDR3 spans 15 residues. Germline CDR1 LNHNV, CDR2 YYDKDF (reference sequence). J lost 5 bases, V lost 3 bases, and 9 bases had no gene match. The CDR3 DNA is TGTGCCACCAGCAGGGATAACAGGGGCGGCGAGACCCAGTACTTC. It specifies CATSRDNRGGETQYF.

The chain uses TRBV7-8 and TRBJ2-7; no definite D call. Per the germline V gene, CDR1 is SGHVS and CDR2 is FQNEAQ. The CDR3 sequence is 12 residues long. V lost 5 bases, J lost 2 bases, and 7 bases lay in between. CDR3 in DNA: TGTGCCAGCAGCCCGACAACCTACGAGCAGTACGTC. It translates to CASSPTTYEQYV.

The CDR3 DNA is TGTGCCAGCTCACCACGGGGGACAGTCGAAGAGACCCAGTACTTC. Translated, it gives CASSPRGTVEETQYF. The chain carries TRBV18 and TRBJ2-5; 7 nucleotides align to TRBD1. The CDR3 totals 15 residues. V dropped 1 base and J dropped 3; count of bases not matched to a gene: 5. CDR1 and CDR2 from the germline V gene are KGHSH and LQKENI.

The chain carries TRBV6-2 or TRBV6-3 and TRBJ1-5; TRBD1 agrees at 8 bases. Germline lookup yields CDR1 MNHEY and CDR2 SVGEGT. The CDR3 runs to 19 residues. The trim removed 0 bases at V and 2 bases at J, leaving 12 bases unmatched. This CDR3 is CASSYSGRGRVVGNQPQHF. The CDR3 bases are TGTGCCAGCAGTTACTCGGGCAGGGGGCGGGTTGTTGGCAATCAGCCCCAGCATTTT.

The chain carries TRBV19 and TRBJ1-2; TRBD1 aligns across 8 bases. From germline, CDR1 is LNHDA and CDR2 SQIVND (reference sequence). V shed 10 bases and J 5 bases; nucleotides not matched to a gene: 12. The CDR3 contains 14 residues. CDR3 in amino acids: CANPQPGTGYGYTF. The CDR3 bases are TGTGCCAACCCGCAACCCGGGACAGGATATGGCTACACCTTC. The full variable domain, its missing parts supplied by reference TRBV19 and TRBJ1-2, is DGGITQSPKYLFRKEGQNVTLSCEQNLNHDAMYWYRQDPGQGLRLIYYSQIVNDFQKGDIAEGYSVSREKKESFPLTVTSAQKNPTAFYLCANPQPGTGYGYTFGSGTRLTVV.

This clone was counted a few times. This chain uses TRBV28 with TRBJ1-2; D is perhaps TRBD1 (5 bases). Germline V gene sequence: CDR1 MDHEN, CDR2 SYDVKM. V shed 3 bases and J shed 6 bases, with 11 bases lying between them. This CDR3 comprises 13 residues. CDR3 sequence (DNA): TGTGCCAGCAGTTTGGAAGGGGTTGATGGCTACACCTTC. Translation gives CASSLEGVDGYTF.

A few counts support this clone. The chain is built from TRBV4-3 and TRBJ1-1, with 7 bases identical to TRBD1. The length of the CDR3 is 16 residues. V lost 1 base and J lost 0; bases outside the gene matches: 5. The germline CDR1 and CDR2 sequences are LGHNA and YSLEER. DNA for the CDR3: TGCGCCAGCAGCCAAGGCCCGGGACAGATGAACACTGAAGCTTTCTTT. It yields the protein CASSQGPGQMNTEAFF.

The chain couples TRBV9 to TRBJ1-1; D not resolved. V shed 3 bases and J shed 3 bases, with 18 bases lying between them. This CDR3 has 16 amino acids. CDR1 SGDLS and CDR2 YYNGEE come from the germline V gene. The CDR3 here is CASSEKGSARDTEAFF. Here the CDR3 DNA reads TGTGCCAGCAGCGAGAAAGGGTCTGCGAGGGACACTGAAGCTTTCTTT.

The CDR3 is CASFGNRYGYTF. CDR3 DNA: TGTGCCAGCTTCGGGAATCGCTATGGCTACACCTTC. The chain has TRBV6-5 and TRBJ1-2; D is unclear. Trimming cost V 8 bases and J 4 bases, with 11 bases left between them. From germline, CDR1 is MNHEY and CDR2 SVGAGI. This CDR3 region has 12 residues.